This T cell receptor (beta chain) was identified in a study of cytomegalovirus exposure and HLA in healthy donors. Use of 60 Vbeta and 13 Jbeta primers characterized the PCR. The data were produced by immunoSEQ multiplex PCR, yet TCRdb's version contains in-frame clones alone and is incomplete. The data contain about 170,000 clones, approximately 88% of them singletons. The CDR3 is made up of 12 amino acids. Germline values: CDR1 SNHLY, CDR2 FYNNEI. V lost 9 bases and J lost 5, with 13 bases in between. Sequenced sample: PBMCs. The origin of this receptor is a boy aged 2 to 9 in good health and CMV-seronegative. The chain recombines TRBV2 with TRBJ2-5, with TRBD1 as a possible D gene (6 bases). DNA for the CDR3: TGTGCCAGGAGCACAGGGTATGAGACCCAGTACTTC. Its protein is CARSTGYETQYF.